The 29 T cell receptor beta chains below come from one sample, sequenced in a study of cytomegalovirus exposure and HLA in healthy donors. The PCR contained 60 Vbeta and 13 Jbeta primers. Sequenced by immunoSEQ multiplex PCR; TCRdb stores in-frame clones only, minus some. The sample consists of over 40,000 clones, around 87% of them appearing once. Input material: PBMCs. These TCRs come from a woman between 35 and 50 years old in good health and CMV-seropositive.

This sequence joins TRBV7-8 and TRBJ2-5; 8 nucleotides agree with TRBD1. Germline CDR1 reads SGHVS; CDR2 reads FQNEAQ. Germline trimming cut 5 bases from V and 7 bases from J; bases unmatched to any gene: 6. CDR3 length: 13 amino acids. CDR3 protein: CASSLTGEGTQYF. Here the CDR3 DNA reads TGTGCCAGCAGCCTGACAGGGGAAGGGACCCAGTACTTC.

In this sample, this clone turned up a few times. The genes are TRBV4-1 and TRBJ2-1; 11 bases are a match to TRBD2. In germline, CDR1 is MGHRA, CDR2 YSYEKL. The trim removed 5 bases at V and 2 bases at J, leaving 8 bases unmatched. This CDR3 spans 17 amino acids. The CDR3 region has the DNA TGCGCCAGCAGCGAGACAATGACTAGCGGGGCCTACAATGAGCAGTTCTTC. Translation gives CASSETMTSGAYNEQFF.

The chain combines TRBV18 with TRBJ1-5; unclear D gene. Trimming stripped 3 bases from V and 0 bases from J, with 6 bases between. CDR1 and CDR2 from the germline V gene are KGHSH and LQKENI. The CDR3 has 14 residues. The CDR3 loop is CASSPEYSNQPQHF. The CDR3 nucleotides read TGTGCCAGCTCACCGGAGTATAGCAATCAGCCCCAGCATTTT.

The V gene is TRBV2, the J gene TRBJ1-5; 7 bases match TRBD1. This CDR3 is 15 amino acids long. Per germline, CDR1 SNHLY and CDR2 FYNNEI. Losses at the gene ends were 1 base for V and 6 bases for J; bases not matched to a gene: 6. The DNA of the CDR3 is TGTGCCAGCAGTGAAGAACAGGGGATAGGTCAGCCCCAGCATTTT. It yields the protein CASSEEQGIGQPQHF.

The J gene is TRBJ1-1, the V gene TRBV19; 7 bases line up with TRBD1. Germline loops: CDR1 LNHDA, CDR2 SQIVND (reference sequence). The J segment lost 11 bases and the V segment lost 6 bases, leaving 6 bases of the junction unmatched. This CDR3 comprises 11 residues. The CDR3 sequence: CASRRQGWAFF. As DNA, the CDR3 is TGTGCCAGTAGGAGACAGGGATGGGCTTTCTTT.

V gene TRBV6-1 combines with J gene TRBJ1-1, with D uncertain. This CDR3 is built from 12 residues. Trimming left V 1 base short and J 6 bases short, with 6 bases between. The germline V gene encodes CDR1 MNHNS and CDR2 SASEGT. CDR3 loop: CASSEVDSEAFF. CDR3 sequence (DNA): TGTGCCAGCAGTGAAGTTGACTCTGAAGCTTTCTTT.

The gene calls are TRBV18 and TRBJ2-7; TRBD1 is a possible D gene (5 bases). V lost 0 bases to trimming and J lost 4 bases, with 10 bases between them. This CDR3 is built from 14 residues. Germline V gene data show CDR1 as KGHSH and CDR2 as LQKENI. The CDR3 reads CASSPPGQIYEQYF. The CDR3 nucleotides read TGTGCCAGCTCACCACCGGGGCAGATTTACGAGCAGTACTTC.

V is TRBV5-1 and J is TRBJ1-1; D gene unclear. Per the germline V gene, CDR1 is SGHRS and CDR2 is YFSETQ. This CDR3 contains 14 residues. Trimming cost V 0 bases and J 5 bases, with 11 bases left between them. In DNA form, the CDR3 reads TGCGCCAGCAGCTTGGTTGTGGCGGCGACTGAAGCTTTCTTT. Translating it yields CASSLVVAATEAFF.

This chain connects TRBV19 to TRBJ1-5; D perhaps matches TRBD1 (5 bases). Germline values: CDR1 LNHDA, CDR2 SQIVND (reference sequence). Trimming took 4 bases from V and 6 from J, leaving 10 bases between them. This CDR3 is 13 amino acids long. In DNA, the CDR3 is TGTGCCAGTAGTAAAGGGGTAGGTCAGCCCCAGCATTTT. Protein: CASSKGVGQPQHF. The full variable domain, its missing parts supplied by reference TRBV19 and TRBJ1-5, is DGGITQSPKYLFRKEGQNVTLSCEQNLNHDAMYWYRQDPGQGLRLIYYSQIVNDFQKGDIAEGYSVSREKKESFPLTVTSAQKNPTAFYLCASSKGVGQPQHFGDGTRLSIL.

The rearrangement links TRBV18 to TRBJ1-6; 10 positions match TRBD1. Germline CDR1 is KGHSH and CDR2 is LQKENI. The trim removed 1 base at V and 10 bases at J, leaving 13 bases unmatched. The CDR3 is made up of 18 amino acids. DNA of the CDR3: TGTGCCAGCTCACCACGTTCGGCGGGGACAGGGGCGGGCTCACCCCTCCACTTT. Translated: CASSPRSAGTGAGSPLHF.

The rearrangement joins TRBV11-3 to TRBJ2-2, with TRBD2 matching over 8 bases. The CDR3 contains 15 residues. CDR1 and CDR2 (germline): SGHNT, YENEEA. Trimming removed 4 bases from V and 4 bases from J; junction bases left unmatched: 5. CDR3 residues: CASSSGGALTGELFF. The CDR3, as DNA: TGTGCCAGCAGCTCCGGGGGGGCCCTCACCGGGGAGCTGTTTTTT. Based on the CDR3 plus reference TRBV11-3 and TRBJ2-2, the full variable domain is EAGVVQSPRYKIIEKKQPVAFWCNPISGHNTLYWYLQNLGQGPELLIRYENEEAVDDSQLPKDRFSAERLKGVDSTLKIQPAELGDSAVYLCASSSGGALTGELFFGEGSRLTVL.

The chain recombines TRBV5-1 with TRBJ2-1; 12 bases are shared with TRBD2. Germline lookup yields CDR1 SGHRS and CDR2 YFSETQ. The CDR3 runs 17 residues. V shed 5 bases and J 0 bases; nucleotides not matched to a gene: 6. As DNA, the CDR3 is TGCGCCAGCAGAGGGACTAGCGGGTTCAGCTCCTACAATGAGCAGTTCTTC. Its protein is CASRGTSGFSSYNEQFF.

This clone was seen only once. The V and J genes are TRBV28 and TRBJ2-1; tentatively, D is TRBD2 (6 bases). The V end was cut by 2 bases, the J end by 8 bases, with 16 bases between. The CDR3 contains 15 residues. Per the germline V gene, CDR1 is MDHEN and CDR2 is SYDVKM. The CDR3 nucleotides are TGTGCCAGCAGTTTAGGCGGGACCCAGAGGTATGAGCAGTTCTTC. It encodes CASSLGGTQRYEQFF.

The chain has TRBV9 and TRBJ1-2, with 7 bases lining up with TRBD1. This CDR3 region has 15 residues. V shed 4 bases, J shed 7 bases, and the junction held 13 bases outside the gene matches. Germline V lookup: CDR1 SGDLS, CDR2 YYNGEE. The CDR3: CASSQRGSTGRGYTF. The CDR3, as DNA: TGTGCCAGCAGCCAAAGGGGCTCGACAGGGCGTGGCTACACCTTC.

CDR3 DNA: TGTGCCAGCAGTTACTCTAGGACAGGGGTTAACACCATATATTTT. It codes for CASSYSRTGVNTIYF. The chain carries TRBV6-6 and TRBJ1-3, with 9 bases aligning to TRBD1. This CDR3 comprises 15 residues. V lost 0 bases, J lost 7 bases, and 4 bases stayed unmatched. The germline V gene has CDR1 MNHNY and CDR2 SVGAGI (reference sequence).

The rearrangement joins TRBV6-1 to TRBJ2-5; TRBD1 matches at 7 bases. The junction had 2 bases not matched to a gene; V was cut back by 4 bases and J by 0 bases. Germline assignment: CDR1 MNHNS and CDR2 SASEGT. The CDR3 extends over 14 amino acids. CDR3 in DNA: TGTGCCAGCAGTGCACAGGGGTACCAAGAGACCCAGTACTTC. Protein sequence: CASSAQGYQETQYF.

This chain uses TRBV2 with TRBJ2-7, with D perhaps TRBD1 (5 bases). Germline V gene data show CDR1 as SNHLY and CDR2 as FYNNEI. V lost 6 bases to trimming and J lost 0 bases, with 9 bases between them. The CDR3 is made up of 13 amino acids. CDR3 loop: CASSRQSSYEQYF. In DNA, the CDR3 is TGTGCCAGCAGCAGACAGAGCTCCTACGAGCAGTACTTC.

The V gene is TRBV9, the J gene TRBJ2-7, with TRBD1 as a possible D gene (5 bases). CDR1 is SGDLS, CDR2 YYNGEE, per germline. V was cut by 4 bases and J by 0 bases, with 11 bases left in between. The CDR3 is 14 amino acids. CDR3 nucleotides: TGTGCCAGCAGCCCCAGACAGAGCTCCTACGAGCAGTACTTC. It is translated as CASSPRQSSYEQYF.

V gene TRBV2 combines with J gene TRBJ1-5; tentative D call: TRBD1 (5 bases). Trimming removed 7 bases at V and 0 bases at J, with 10 bases between. Germline CDR1 SNHLY, CDR2 FYNNEI. The CDR3 sequence is 14 residues long. The CDR3 bases are TGTGCCAGCAACGACAGAACTAGCAATCAGCCCCAGCATTTT. Translated: CASNDRTSNQPQHF.

This clone was counted once. The chain employs TRBV11-3 and TRBJ2-3, with TRBD2 as a possible D gene (5 bases). Germline CDR1 SGHNT, CDR2 YENEEA. This CDR3 is built from 15 residues. V was cut by 5 bases and J by 0 bases, with 12 bases left in between. The CDR3 DNA reads as TGTGCCAGCAGCCAAAGACGGGGAAGCACAGATACGCAGTATTTT. Protein product: CASSQRRGSTDTQYF.

The chain employs TRBV5-4 and TRBJ2-1; D not resolved. Trimming stripped 3 bases from V and 7 bases from J, with 14 bases between. Germline loops: CDR1 SGHNT, CDR2 YYREEE (reference sequence). The CDR3 runs 14 residues. For the CDR3, the DNA is TGTGCCAGCAGCTCTTCGGCGGAGATGAATGAGCAGTTCTTC. Translation: CASSSSAEMNEQFF.

The chain couples TRBV6-6 to TRBJ2-7, with 9 bases that match TRBD1. The germline V gene encodes CDR1 MNHNY and CDR2 SVGAGI (reference sequence). The CDR3 sequence is 15 residues long. Trimming at V came to 5 bases and at J to 0 bases, leaving 5 bases not matched to a gene. The CDR3 reads CASSPGTGFSYEQYF. CDR3 nucleotide sequence: TGTGCCAGCAGTCCCGGGACAGGGTTCTCCTACGAGCAGTACTTC.

CDR3 sequence: CATSREASPSSYEQYF. In DNA, the CDR3 is TGTGCCACCAGCAGAGAGGCCAGTCCAAGCTCCTACGAGCAGTACTTC. This rearrangement joins TRBV15 to TRBJ2-7; D unresolved. CDR3 size: 16 residues. V lost 0 bases, J lost 0 bases, and 12 bases lay in between. The germline V gene encodes CDR1 LNHNV and CDR2 YYDKDF (reference sequence).

The chain recombines TRBV27 with TRBJ1-2; D not certain. From germline, CDR1 is MNHEY and CDR2 SMNVEV (reference sequence). The CDR3 sequence is 15 residues long. The V gene lost 0 bases and the J gene lost 4 bases, with 12 bases spanning the gap. The DNA for the CDR3 is TGTGCCAGCAGTTTATCCGCAGTATCACCCTATGGCTACACCTTC. Amino acids: CASSLSAVSPYGYTF.

V usage is TRBV5-1 and J usage is TRBJ2-3; TRBD2 agrees at 9 bases. Per the germline V gene, CDR1 is SGHRS and CDR2 is YFSETQ. This CDR3 spans 17 amino acids. The V segment lost 4 bases and the J segment 1 base; nucleotides outside the gene matches: 10. The CDR3 DNA follows: TGCGCCAGCAGCCGCGATGAGGGACTAGCAGGCACAGATACGCAGTATTTT. This translates into CASSRDEGLAGTDTQYF. Looking up the rest from reference TRBV5-1 and TRBJ2-3 gives the full variable domain: KAGVTQTPRYLIKTRGQQVTLSCSPISGHRSVSWYQQTPGQGLQFLFEYFSETQRNKGNFPGRFSGRQFSNSRSEMNVSTLELGDSALYLCASSRDEGLAGTDTQYFGPGTRLTVL.

The chain combines TRBV2 with TRBJ2-5; TRBD1 aligns across 8 bases. This CDR3 comprises 15 residues. Per germline, CDR1 SNHLY and CDR2 FYNNEI. V shed 7 bases and J 3 bases; nucleotides not matched to a gene: 10. In DNA form, the CDR3 reads TGTGCCAGCATCCTATTCCGGACAGGGAAAGAGACCCAGTACTTC. This sequence encodes CASILFRTGKETQYF.

The count of this clone is one. This chain links TRBV19 with TRBJ2-7, with D possibly matching TRBD2 (5 bases). This CDR3 spans 14 amino acids. The germline CDR1 and CDR2 sequences are LNHDA and SQIVND (reference sequence). Trimming cost V 1 base and J 2 bases, with 9 bases left between them. As DNA, the CDR3 is TGTGCCAGTAGTATAGCAGGAGGACCCTACGAGCAGTACTTC. Its protein product is CASSIAGGPYEQYF.

This clone was detected once. CDR3 nucleotides: TGTGCCAGCAGCAAAAGCGGGTCCCTCTACAATGAGCAGTTCTTC. This encodes CASSKSGSLYNEQFF. The rearrangement joins TRBV27 to TRBJ2-1; D perhaps matches TRBD2 (6 bases). The V end lost 6 bases, the J end lost 3 bases, and 15 bases lay between the germline ends. CDR3 length equals 15 residues. In germline, CDR1 is MNHEY, CDR2 SMNVEV (reference sequence).

The CDR3 is CASSSRTGLTQNEQFF. CDR3 DNA sequence: TGTGCCAGCAGCTCTCGTACAGGCCTAACCCAAAATGAGCAGTTCTTC. This chain joins TRBV7-2 and TRBJ2-1, with D possibly being TRBD1 (5 bases). Germline values: CDR1 SGHTA, CDR2 FQGNSA. Trimming cost V 4 bases and J 7 bases, with 20 bases left between them. The CDR3 is 16 residues long.